This T cell receptor beta chain was captured in a study of beta chain features in type 1 diabetes. A heparinised blood draw that averaged about 120 mL was obtained once from each donor. The isolated RNA, all of it, was reverse transcribed, so expressed TCRB transcripts were what got sequenced. Sequenced by immunoSEQ multiplex PCR; TCRdb stores in-frame clones only, minus some. The table records around 100,000 clones, 28% of them present only once. General study findings and limits: Possibly, sequencing cDNA over-represented cells that had high TCR expression levels. The VDJ junctions of type 1 diabetes patients carried fewer insertions and more deletions. People with Type 1 diabetes carried modestly yet significantly shorter TCRB CDR3s in all four CD4+ subsets. Compared with healthy donors, patients appeared to share more similar naive, central memory and regulatory TCRB repertoires.

The V end lost 1 base, the J end lost 3 bases, and 10 bases lay between the germline ends. The germline V gene has CDR1 SGHTA and CDR2 FQGTGA. This CDR3 region has 15 residues. There are a few counts of this clone. The antigen is not known. The sample comprised central memory CD4+ T cells from blood. This sequence was found in a woman between 18 and 30 years old with type 1 diabetes. V is TRBV7-3 and J is TRBJ2-1; maybe TRBD1 (5 bases). The CDR3 region is CASSLIDTGYNEQFF. Here the CDR3 DNA reads TGTGCCAGCAGCTTAATCGACACAGGCTACAATGAGCAGTTCTTC.